This is a list of T cell receptor beta chains from one sample in a study of shared clonotypes between healthy human individuals. Produced via immunoSEQ multiplex PCR; TCRdb's table is partial and in-frame only. The sample has about 1 million clones, more than 60% seen once. The sample taken for sequencing was memory CD4+ T cells sorted from blood. The receptors were sampled from a man between 18 and 29 years old in good health. The CDR3 runs from the conserved cysteine through the conserved F or W. The D gene is left open where the match is weak. A row's size may be missing; if present it is once, few, many or a size class.

cdr3_nt cdr3_aa j_call clone_size v_call cdr3_length d_call
TGTGCCTGGAGCCAGGCGGGGGCCGTTAGCAATCAGCCCCAGCATTTT CAWSQAGAVSNQPQHF TRBJ1-5 - TRBV30 16 -
TGCGCCAGCAGCTTCGGGGGAAACTCCTACGAGCAGTACTTC CASSFGGNSYEQYF TRBJ2-7 - TRBV5-1 14 -
TGCAGCGCCTTAGGGCTAACGATCCAAGAGACCCAGTACTTC CSALGLTIQETQYF TRBJ2-5 - TRBV29-1 14 -
TGTGCCAGCAGCTCCCCAGTAGGCTCCTACAATGAGCAGTTCTTC CASSSPVGSYNEQFF TRBJ2-1 once TRBV5-5 15 -
TGCGCCAGCAGCCCCTCCCAAGCGGCACTAAGGTTCTTC CASSPSQAALRFF TRBJ2-1 - TRBV5-1 13 -
TGCAGTGCTCTAGTCACAGATACGCAGTATTTT CSALVTDTQYF TRBJ2-3 - TRBV20-1 11 -
TGCGCCAGCAGCTTTGCGGGACAGGGGAAAGACAAACTGTTTTTT CASSFAGQGKDKLFF TRBJ1-4 - TRBV5-1 15 TRBD1
TGTGCCAGTAGTATCTCGAGGGACACTGAAGCTTTCTTT CASSISRDTEAFF TRBJ1-1 few TRBV19 13 -
TGCGCCAGCACAACTACCGGGACAGGAAATTTTCAGGGCGGCTACACCTTC CASTTTGTGNFQGGYTF TRBJ1-2 - TRBV5-1 17 TRBD1
TGTGCCAGCAGTGAGGCGATAGGCGCAGGTGGCTACACCTTC CASSEAIGAGGYTF TRBJ1-2 - TRBV6-4 14 -
TGTGCTAGTGGTTCGATAACGACAGGGGGCTCTGGAAACACCATATATTTT CASGSITTGGSGNTIYF TRBJ1-3 once TRBV12-5 17 TRBD1
TGTGCCAGCAGTTTATCCTCGCGGGGGGGCGCAGATACGCAGTATTTT CASSLSSRGGADTQYF TRBJ2-3 - TRBV27 16 TRBD2
TGTGCCAGTAGTCCGTGGACAAGCTTCTCTGGAAACACCATATATTTT CASSPWTSFSGNTIYF TRBJ1-3 - TRBV19 16 -
TGCGCCAGCAGCCCCCACGGGACTACCCAAGAGACCCAGTACTTC CASSPHGTTQETQYF TRBJ2-5 - TRBV5-1 15 TRBD2
TGTGCCAGTAGTTTCGCAGGGAAATTCGAGCAGTACTTC CASSFAGKFEQYF TRBJ2-7 few TRBV19 13 -
TGTGCCAGCAACCCTCCCCACAGTAACGAGCAGTACTTC CASNPPHSNEQYF TRBJ2-7 - TRBV6-1 13 -
TGTGCCAGCAGTTGGACACAGGGAACCGCTGAAGCTTTCTTT CASSWTQGTAEAFF TRBJ1-1 few TRBV27 14 -
TGTGCCAGCAGCTCACGATGGGAGGAGACCCAGTACTTC CASSSRWEETQYF TRBJ2-5 - TRBV5-4 13 -
TGTGCCAGCAGTTTGCCGGGGACAGGGGGCCACGAGCAGTACTTC CASSLPGTGGHEQYF TRBJ2-7 - TRBV28 15 TRBD1
TGTGCCAGCTCACCACCGGGAGCAGAGACCCAGTACTTC CASSPPGAETQYF TRBJ2-5 once TRBV18 13 -
TGTGCCCGCGGAGTTGAGAACATTCAGTACTTC CARGVENIQYF TRBJ2-4 - TRBV30 11 -
TGTGCCAGCAGCTTCCCGACTAGCGGCTACGAGCAGTACTTC CASSFPTSGYEQYF TRBJ2-7 once TRBV9 14 TRBD2
TGTGCCAGTTCCAACGGGGGCTCCTCCTACAATGAGCAGTTCTTC CASSNGGSSYNEQFF TRBJ2-1 - TRBV19 15 -
TGTGCCAGCAGCTCCGCCCCCGGGACTAGCGGCCCCCAAGAGACCCAGTACTTC CASSSAPGTSGPQETQYF TRBJ2-5 once TRBV11-2 18 TRBD2
TGTGCCAGCAGTTTGGGCAGTTGGAATCAGCCCCAGCATTTT CASSLGSWNQPQHF TRBJ1-5 few TRBV2 14 -
TGTGCCAGCAGCTTAGCGGAGAGCGGGGTTGGGTACGAGCAGTACTTC CASSLAESGVGYEQYF TRBJ2-7 - TRBV7-2 16 TRBD2
TGTGCCAGCAGGACAGGGGGCGCCACGCCTGAAGCTTTCTTT CASRTGGATPEAFF TRBJ1-1 - TRBV28 14 TRBD1
TGCGCCAGCAGTGCGGGACAGTACCCTTACGAGCAGTACTTC CASSAGQYPYEQYF TRBJ2-7 few TRBV10-1 14 TRBD1
TGTGCCAGCAGCCGGGGGGAACTCACAGATACGCAGTATTTT CASSRGELTDTQYF TRBJ2-3 - TRBV9 14 TRBD2
TGTGCCTTAGATTCGCGGGAGGGTTCATACGAGCAGTACTTC CALDSREGSYEQYF TRBJ2-7 few TRBV30 14 TRBD2
TGCGCCAGCAGCTTGGCGGAAGAGGTCCACGAGCAGTACTTC CASSLAEEVHEQYF TRBJ2-7 once TRBV5-1 14 -
TGCGCCAGCAGCCAAGATATCAGGTCCACTAATGAAAAACTGTTTTTT CASSQDIRSTNEKLFF TRBJ1-4 once TRBV4-3 16 -
TGTGCTAGTGGTTTGGACCAATCCGTTCACGTCGGTCAGAAGAAACTCACGGGAGGAAACACCATATATTTT CASGLDQSVHVGQKKLTGGNTIYF TRBJ1-3 - TRBV12-5 24 -
TGCGCCAGCAGCCAAGTTCCGGGAGCCAGCACCGGGGAGCTGTTTTTT CASSQVPGASTGELFF TRBJ2-2 - TRBV4-3 16 -
TGCAGCTCCCGGAGCGGTAGCTCCTACAATGAGCAGTTCTTC CSSRSGSSYNEQFF TRBJ2-1 - TRBV29-1 14 -
TGTGCTAGCAGCTTAGCAGGGGGCACCGGGGAGCTGTTTTTT CASSLAGGTGELFF TRBJ2-2 - TRBV7-7 14 TRBD1
TGCGCCAGCAGCTTGGGAGGCCAGGCCTACAATGAGCAGTTCTTC CASSLGGQAYNEQFF TRBJ2-1 - TRBV5-1 15 -
TGTGCCAGTGGGAGAGGGACTGAAGCTTTCTTT CASGRGTEAFF TRBJ1-1 few TRBV2 11 -
TGTGCCAGTAGTCTGGACAGTTCCTCCTATAATTCACCCCTCCACTTT CASSLDSSSYNSPLHF TRBJ1-6 - TRBV19 16 -
TGCGCCAGCAGCTTGGAACGGTTAACCTACGAGCAGTACTTC CASSLERLTYEQYF TRBJ2-7 - TRBV5-1 14 -
TGCGCCAGCAGCTCCAGGCCCTCTCGGGACAATGAGCAGTTCTTC CASSSRPSRDNEQFF TRBJ2-1 - TRBV5-1 15 -
TGTGCCAGCTCACCGCCCGTTACTAGCGGGACCTCCTACGAGCAGTACTTC CASSPPVTSGTSYEQYF TRBJ2-7 - TRBV18 17 TRBD2
TGTGCCAGCGAGGGCAGGCCGACCTACGAGCAGTACTTC CASEGRPTYEQYF TRBJ2-7 - TRBV6-1 13 -